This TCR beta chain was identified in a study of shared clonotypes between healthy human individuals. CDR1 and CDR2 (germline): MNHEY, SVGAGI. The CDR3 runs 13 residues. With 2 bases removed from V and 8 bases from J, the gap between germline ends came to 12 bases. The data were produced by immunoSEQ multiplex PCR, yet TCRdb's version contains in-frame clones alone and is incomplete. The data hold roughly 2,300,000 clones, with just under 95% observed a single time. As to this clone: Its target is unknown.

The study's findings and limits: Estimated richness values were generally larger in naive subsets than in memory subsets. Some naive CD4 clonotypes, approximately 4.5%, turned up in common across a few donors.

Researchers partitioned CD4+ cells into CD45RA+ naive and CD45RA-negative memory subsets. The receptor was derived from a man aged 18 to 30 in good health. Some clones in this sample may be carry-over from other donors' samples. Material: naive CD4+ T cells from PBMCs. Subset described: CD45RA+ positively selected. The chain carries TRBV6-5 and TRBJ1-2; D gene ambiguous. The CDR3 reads CASSYDGLVGYTF. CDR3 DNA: TGTGCCAGCAGTTACGATGGCCTGGTCGGCTACACCTTC.